This T cell receptor beta chain is from a study of blood T cell repertoires in COVID-19. Study information: The United States, Italy and Spain were the sources of the acute and convalescent COVID-19 samples. PBMCs, B-cell-depleted T cells, or T cells provided the cDNA or gDNA that made up the material.

The repertoire was sequenced with immunoSEQ multiplex PCR; TCRdb's copy has only in-frame clones and lacks some. The sample carries roughly 87,000 clones, about 81% recorded once. Trimming pared 2 bases from V and 0 bases from J, leaving 5 bases between. This CDR3 region has 13 residues. From germline, CDR1 is SGDLS and CDR2 YYNGEE. Sequencing input: peripheral blood. This rearrangement joins TRBV9 to TRBJ1-1; D not resolved. The TCR originated in an older woman with acute or convalescent COVID-19. CDR3 coding DNA: TGTGCCAGCAGCGTCGCGGTGAACACTGAAGCTTTCTTT. It translates to CASSVAVNTEAFF.